Below, 15 T cell receptor beta chains from the same sample are listed, as sequenced in a study of shared clonotypes between healthy human individuals. Profiled with immunoSEQ multiplex PCR; TCRdb holds only in-frame clones, not every one. The table includes about 2.5 million clones, 85% to 95% detected once. Input material: naive CD4+ T cells from PBMCs. Subset denoted: CD45RA+ positively selected. The receptor source for this set is a young man in good health. Some clones in this sample may be carry-over from other donors' samples.

The rearrangement joins TRBV6-6 to TRBJ2-2, with 10 bases lining up with TRBD1. The CDR3 is 15 amino acids. The germline V gene has CDR1 MNHNY and CDR2 SVGAGI (reference sequence). The V gene end was trimmed by 4 bases and the J gene end by 6 bases; junction bases not matched to a gene: 5. CDR3 loop: CASSSGTGVAGELFF. Here the CDR3 DNA reads TGTGCCAGCAGTTCCGGGACAGGGGTGGCCGGGGAGCTGTTTTTT.

As concerns this clone: Other DNA variants within this sample encode the same CDR3. The chain employs TRBV7-9 and TRBJ2-2; D is undetermined. The CDR3 extends over 12 amino acids. V was clipped by 5 bases and J by 5 bases, with 6 bases between them. The germline gives CDR1 SEHNR, CDR2 FQNEAQ (reference sequence). Here the CDR3 reads CASSPSTGELFF. CDR3 sequence (DNA): TGTGCCAGCAGCCCTAGTACCGGGGAGCTGTTTTTT.

This clone was detected only a few times. Other DNA sequences in this sample translate to the same CDR3. The chain links TRBV11-3 to TRBJ2-2, with D uncertain. The germline CDR1 and CDR2 sequences are SGHNT and YENEEA. V was clipped by 1 base and J by 6 bases, with 3 bases between them. CDR3 length equals 12 residues. CDR3 region: CASSLAPGELFF. The CDR3 DNA follows: TGTGCCAGCAGCTTAGCCCCCGGGGAGCTGTTTTTT.

The chain couples TRBV2 to TRBJ1-3; D remains unclear. With 0 bases removed from V and 4 bases from J, the gap between germline ends came to 7 bases. The germline V gene has CDR1 SNHLY and CDR2 FYNNEI. The CDR3 is 14 amino acids. CDR3 sequence: CASSEASRGNTIYF. The CDR3 nucleotides read TGTGCCAGCAGTGAAGCATCAAGAGGAAACACCATATATTTT.

The chain is built from TRBV5-4 and TRBJ2-1; possibly TRBD1 for D (6 bases). In germline, CDR1 is SGHNT, CDR2 YYREEE (reference sequence). Trimming took 6 bases from V and 3 from J, leaving 13 bases between them. The CDR3 has 14 amino acids. In DNA, the CDR3 is TGTGCCAGCACGCCGGGACAAAGCTACAATGAGCAGTTCTTC. Protein sequence: CASTPGQSYNEQFF. Full variable domain (rest looked up from reference TRBV5-4 and TRBJ2-1): ETGVTQSPTHLIKTRGQQVTLRCSSQSGHNTVSWYQQALGQGPQFIFQYYREEENGRGNFPPRFSGLQFPNYSSELNVNALELDDSALYLCASTPGQSYNEQFFGPGTRLTVL.

The rearrangement links TRBV19 to TRBJ2-1; 7 bases are a match to TRBD1. CDR1 is LNHDA, CDR2 SQIVND, per germline (reference sequence). The CDR3 spans 15 residues. V dropped 5 bases and J dropped 8; count of bases not matched to a gene: 12. CDR3 sequence (DNA): TGTGCCAGTAGTGCAACAGGGGACGTTTTTGATGAGCAGTTCTTC. This encodes CASSATGDVFDEQFF.

This clone was seen only a few times. For the CDR3, the DNA is TGTGCCAGCAGCTTACAGGGGATAGTCGAGAACACCGGGGAGCTGTTTTTT. It codes for CASSLQGIVENTGELFF. V and J are TRBV7-9 and TRBJ2-2, with a weak D call TRBD1 (6 bases). Deletions cut 2 bases from V and 1 base from J, with 14 bases between. CDR3 length: 17 amino acids. Germline V gene sequence: CDR1 SEHNR, CDR2 FQNEAQ (reference sequence).

V usage is TRBV10-3 and J usage is TRBJ1-4; no reliable D call. V dropped 3 bases and J dropped 3 bases, with 5 bases sitting between them. The germline V gene has CDR1 ENHRY and CDR2 SYGVKD. The CDR3 is 13 residues long. The CDR3 spells CAISEPPNEKLFF. The CDR3 bases are TGTGCCATCAGTGAACCCCCTAATGAAAAACTGTTTTTT.

The V gene is TRBV5-4, the J gene TRBJ2-2, with a possible D match to TRBD2 (5 bases). Trimming cost V 4 bases and J 2 bases, with 9 bases left between them. This CDR3 is built from 14 residues. The germline CDR1 and CDR2 sequences are SGHNT and YYREEE (reference sequence). CDR3 sequence (DNA): TGTGCCAGCAGCGAGGGTGGAAACACCGGGGAGCTGTTTTTT. This translates into CASSEGGNTGELFF.

This clone was detected ten times or more. Other DNA sequences in the sample encode the same CDR3. The V call is TRBV4-3, the J call TRBJ2-5, with D maybe TRBD2 (6 bases). CDR1 is LGHNA and CDR2 is YSLEER in the germline V gene. V shed 0 bases and J shed 5 bases, with 7 bases lying between them. This CDR3 comprises 13 residues. The DNA of the CDR3 is TGCGCCAGCAGCCAAGAAGGAGGGGAGACCCAGTACTTC. It is translated as CASSQEGGETQYF.

This chain joins TRBV27 and TRBJ1-6; 7 bases map to TRBD1. Trimming cost V 6 bases and J 8 bases; bases outside gene matches: 4. This CDR3 has 13 amino acids. Germline V gives CDR1 MNHEY, CDR2 SMNVEV (reference sequence). The CDR3 is CASRPDRYSPLHF. CDR3 in DNA: TGTGCCAGCAGGCCGGACAGGTATTCACCCCTCCACTTT.

The chain couples TRBV5-1 to TRBJ1-4; 11 nucleotides line up with TRBD1. CDR1 and CDR2 (germline): SGHRS, YFSETQ. CDR3 length: 18 amino acids. V trimming: 4 bases; J trimming: 0 bases; junction bases outside the gene matches: 8. The CDR3 reads CASSNRDRGSATNEKLFF. For the CDR3, the DNA is TGCGCCAGCAGCAACCGGGACAGGGGGTCGGCAACTAATGAAAAACTGTTTTTT.

V usage is TRBV5-1 and J usage is TRBJ2-7; the D gene is possibly TRBD1 (5 bases). Germline V gene data show CDR1 as SGHRS and CDR2 as YFSETQ. Between the trimmed V and J ends, which lost 2 bases and 0 bases, there was a span of 12 bases. CDR3 length: 15 amino acids. CDR3 sequence reads: CASSFRTTGSYEQYF. The CDR3 DNA reads as TGCGCCAGCAGCTTTAGGACAACGGGCTCCTACGAGCAGTACTTC.

The V call is TRBV6-1, the J call TRBJ1-1; the D is unclear. Germline lookup yields CDR1 MNHNS and CDR2 SASEGT. CDR3 length: 13 amino acids. V shed 5 bases and J shed 1 base, with 8 bases lying between them. The CDR3 protein is CASSSLGNTEAFF. CDR3 sequence (DNA): TGTGCCAGCAGTAGCCTCGGGAACACTGAAGCTTTCTTT.

Notes on this clone: Other DNA sequences of this sample code for an identical CDR3. The CDR3 spells CASSVGTSGYNEQFF. The CDR3 DNA is TGTGCCAGCAGCGTCGGGACTAGCGGATACAATGAGCAGTTCTTC. The rearrangement links TRBV9 to TRBJ2-1; 11 bases fit TRBD2. The CDR3 is made up of 15 amino acids. CDR1 is SGDLS and CDR2 is YYNGEE in the germline V gene. V gave up 2 bases and J gave up 4 bases; unmatched junction bases: 2.